One sample yielded the 30 T cell receptor beta chains listed below, sequenced in a study of cytomegalovirus exposure and HLA in healthy donors. This table comes from immunoSEQ multiplex PCR, and its TCRdb copy is limited to in-frame clones, with some not included. The profile shows fewer than 150,000 clones, 80% to 90% of them singletons. Sequencing used PBMCs. These receptors were taken from a woman between 18 and 30 years old in good health and CMV-seropositive.

V and J are TRBV5-1 and TRBJ2-5; 8 bases line up with TRBD2. The V segment lost 0 bases and the J segment 0 bases; nucleotides outside the gene matches: 4. CDR3 size: 16 residues. Germline-derived CDR1 and CDR2 are SGHRS and YFSETQ. In DNA, the CDR3 is TGCGCCAGCAGCTTGGGAGCGGGGGCCTACCAAGAGACCCAGTACTTC. Translated: CASSLGAGAYQETQYF. Based on the CDR3 plus reference TRBV5-1 and TRBJ2-5, the full variable domain is KAGVTQTPRYLIKTRGQQVTLSCSPISGHRSVSWYQQTPGQGLQFLFEYFSETQRNKGNFPGRFSGRQFSNSRSEMNVSTLELGDSALYLCASSLGAGAYQETQYFGPGTRLLVL.

The gene calls are TRBV6-6 and TRBJ1-2, with a tentative D call TRBD1 (6 bases). The CDR3 sequence is 14 residues long. The V end was cut by 10 bases, the J end by 4 bases, with 19 bases between. Germline assignment: CDR1 MNHNY and CDR2 SVGAGI (reference sequence). The CDR3 DNA reads as TGTGCCACACAGGGTTCTCAAATACTCTATGGCTACACCTTC. This translates into CATQGSQILYGYTF.

J is TRBJ2-1 and V is TRBV7-2; TRBD2 aligns across 8 bases. Trimming cost V 1 base and J 6 bases; bases outside gene matches: 5. The CDR3 is 15 amino acids. Germline V gene sequence: CDR1 SGHTA, CDR2 FQGNSA. CDR3 DNA sequence: TGTGCCAGCAGCTTAGGTTGGCGGGGGGCCAATGAGCAGTTCTTC. It specifies CASSLGWRGANEQFF. The variable domain in full, completed from reference TRBV7-2 and TRBJ2-1, reads GAGVSQSPSNKVTEKGKDVELRCDPISGHTALYWYRQSLGQGLEFLIYFQGNSAPDKSGLPSDRFSAERTGGSVSTLTIQRTQQEDSAVYLCASSLGWRGANEQFFGPGTRLTVL.

A single count supports this clone. The V and J genes are TRBV12-5 and TRBJ2-3; no definite D call. The CDR3 runs 14 residues. Germline values: CDR1 LGHNT, CDR2 FRNRAP. Deletions cut 2 bases from V and 0 bases from J, with 6 bases between. Here the CDR3 reads CASGLWPSTDTQYF. In DNA form, the CDR3 reads TGTGCTAGTGGTTTGTGGCCTAGCACAGATACGCAGTATTTT. The full variable domain, rest sourced from reference TRBV12-5 and TRBJ2-3, is DARVTQTPRHKVTEMGQEVTMRCQPILGHNTVFWYRQTMMQGLELLAYFRNRAPLDDSGMPKDRFSAEMPDATLATLKIQPSEPRDSAVYFCASGLWPSTDTQYFGPGTRLTVL.

The genes are TRBV11-1 and TRBJ2-7; no reliable D call. Germline CDR1 reads SGHAT; CDR2 reads FQDESV (reference sequence). Trimming stripped 2 bases from V and 0 bases from J, with 8 bases between. The CDR3 runs to 14 residues. The CDR3: CASSLRDNSYEQYF. CDR3 sequence (DNA): TGTGCCAGCAGCTTAAGAGACAACTCCTACGAGCAGTACTTC.

The chain links TRBV30 to TRBJ2-1; 10 positions agree with TRBD2. Germline loops: CDR1 GTSNPN, CDR2 SVGIG (reference sequence). The CDR3 is 13 amino acids. J gave up 3 bases and V 5 bases, and 1 base lay outside the gene matches. The CDR3 coding sequence is TGTGCCTGGGGACTAGCGGACTACAATGAGCAGTTCTTC. Translation gives CAWGLADYNEQFF.

The V and J genes are TRBV5-6 and TRBJ1-2, with 7 nucleotides matching TRBD1. The germline gives CDR1 SGHDT, CDR2 YYEEEE. The CDR3 sequence is 14 residues long. Trimming took 1 base from V and 8 from J; bases not matched to a gene: 8. CDR3 residues: CASSLLGRGVGYTF. Here the CDR3 DNA reads TGTGCCAGCAGCTTGCTGGGCAGGGGGGTAGGCTACACCTTC.

The V call is TRBV9, the J call TRBJ2-3; 7 bases line up with TRBD2. Per germline, CDR1 SGDLS and CDR2 YYNGEE. The CDR3 is made up of 15 amino acids. J gave up 2 bases and V 4 bases, and 7 bases lay outside the gene matches. In DNA form, the CDR3 reads TGTGCCAGCAGCCCCAACGGGGGGTCCACAGATACGCAGTATTTT. Amino acids: CASSPNGGSTDTQYF.

The chain has TRBV4-2 and TRBJ1-3; no clear D gene. The V end was cut by 0 bases, the J end by 6 bases, with 6 bases between. Germline V lookup: CDR1 LGHNA, CDR2 YNFKEQ. The CDR3 length is 13 residues. CDR3 nucleotides: TGTGCCAGCAGCCAAGATTCCCAAAACACCATATATTTT. It is translated as CASSQDSQNTIYF.

This chain uses TRBV5-5 with TRBJ1-4, with 9 bases fitting TRBD1. This CDR3 contains 15 residues. In germline, CDR1 is SGHKS, CDR2 YYEKEE (reference sequence). J was trimmed by 6 bases and V by 2 bases; bases with no gene match: 5. The CDR3, as DNA: TGTGCCAGCAGCTTAGTGACAGGGGGGGATGAAAAACTGTTTTTT. Translation gives CASSLVTGGDEKLFF.

V and J are TRBV19 and TRBJ2-3, with 7 bases identical to TRBD2. The germline V gene encodes CDR1 LNHDA and CDR2 SQIVND (reference sequence). This CDR3 comprises 16 residues. V gave up 10 bases and J gave up 4 bases; unmatched junction bases: 17. The CDR3 protein is CATSRLTSTRADTQYF. CDR3 DNA sequence: TGTGCCACTAGCCGGTTGACTAGCACCCGGGCAGATACGCAGTATTTT.

V and J are TRBV28 and TRBJ1-1; 8 bases map to TRBD1. The CDR3 totals 16 residues. The germline CDR1 and CDR2 sequences are MDHEN and SYDVKM. The junction had 8 bases not matched to a gene; V was cut back by 5 bases and J by 0 bases. CDR3 nucleotides: TGTGCCAGCAGTCCCCGGACAGGGAACATGAACACTGAAGCTTTCTTT. It is translated as CASSPRTGNMNTEAFF.

Only one count was recorded for this clone. This sequence joins TRBV11-2 and TRBJ1-2; no clear D. V was cut by 1 base and J by 11 bases, with 14 bases left in between. This CDR3 is 13 amino acids long. Germline CDR1 reads SGHAT; CDR2 reads FQNNGV. In DNA, the CDR3 is TGTGCCAGCAGCTTAGGTCTCGGGAATCCGTACACCTTC. This translates into CASSLGLGNPYTF.

The chain links TRBV10-3 to TRBJ1-2, with D tentatively TRBD1 (6 bases). V lost 6 bases and J lost 6, with 23 bases in between. Germline CDR1 and CDR2: ENHRY and SYGVKD. The CDR3 extends over 16 amino acids. The CDR3 here is CAIREAYRDGADGYTF. The CDR3 nucleotides are TGTGCCATCAGGGAAGCTTACAGGGATGGGGCCGATGGCTACACCTTC.

V is TRBV10-3 and J is TRBJ1-4; D is unresolved. Trimming removed 6 bases from V and 7 bases from J, with 6 bases in between. Germline V gene data show CDR1 as ENHRY and CDR2 as SYGVKD. The CDR3 has 11 residues. This chain's CDR3 is CAIRSGEKLFF. In DNA, the CDR3 is TGTGCCATCAGATCGGGTGAAAAACTGTTTTTT.

The sample holds one count of this clone. The J gene is TRBJ1-5, the V gene TRBV19, with 7 bases matching TRBD1. CDR1 is LNHDA, CDR2 SQIVND, per germline (reference sequence). Trimming took 4 bases from V and 7 from J; bases not matched to a gene: 4. The CDR3 totals 13 residues. Written as DNA, the CDR3 is TGTGCCAGTAGTAAAGCCAGGGGGCAGCCCCAGCATTTT. This codes for CASSKARGQPQHF.

The J gene is TRBJ2-1, the V gene TRBV7-3, with 11 bases that match TRBD2. V was clipped by 1 base and J by 6 bases; unmatched bases: 8. CDR3 length: 17 amino acids. Germline lookup yields CDR1 SGHTA and CDR2 FQGTGA. The CDR3 DNA is TGTGCCAGCAGCTTAATGGCTAGCGGGGGGTTCCCCAATGAGCAGTTCTTC. Residues: CASSLMASGGFPNEQFF.

CDR3 nucleotides: TGCGCCAGCAGCCAAGGAGAGGGAGGGACGCAGTATTTT. Its translation: CASSQGEGGTQYF. The chain employs TRBV4-1 and TRBJ2-3, with 7 positions matching TRBD2. Losses at the gene ends were 1 base for V and 9 bases for J; bases not matched to a gene: 4. The CDR3 loop spans 13 amino acids. The germline V gene has CDR1 MGHRA and CDR2 YSYEKL.

The rearrangement uses TRBV7-7 and TRBJ2-1; the match to TRBD2 covers 9 bases. This CDR3 is built from 17 residues. From germline, CDR1 is SSHAT and CDR2 FNYEAQ (reference sequence). CDR3 nucleotide sequence: TGTGCTAGTTGCAAACCCGGGCGGGAGGGCTCCTACAATGAGCAGTTCTTC. This encodes CASCKPGREGSYNEQFF. Drawing the rest from reference TRBV7-7 and TRBJ2-1, the complete variable domain is GAGVSQSPRYKVTKRGQDVTLRCDPISSHATLYWYQQALGQGPEFLTYFNYEAQPDKSGLPSDRFSAERPEGSISTLTIQRTEQRDSAMYRCASCKPGREGSYNEQFFGPGTRLTVL.

The chain links TRBV5-4 to TRBJ1-1; 9 bases are shared with TRBD1. V trimming: 3 bases; J trimming: 4 bases; junction bases outside the gene matches: 7. The CDR3 contains 15 residues. Germline CDR1 reads SGHNT; CDR2 reads YYREEE (reference sequence). The CDR3 DNA is TGTGCCAGCAGCTCCGGACAGGGGAGGGCCACTGAAGCTTTCTTT. Translating gives CASSSGQGRATEAFF. Full variable domain (missing parts from reference TRBV5-4 and TRBJ1-1): ETGVTQSPTHLIKTRGQQVTLRCSSQSGHNTVSWYQQALGQGPQFIFQYYREEENGRGNFPPRFSGLQFPNYSSELNVNALELDDSALYLCASSSGQGRATEAFFGQGTRLTVV.

The V gene is TRBV28, the J gene TRBJ2-3; maybe TRBD1 (6 bases). The CDR3 runs 13 residues. V was clipped by 8 bases and J by 2 bases, with 11 bases between them. The germline V gene encodes CDR1 MDHEN and CDR2 SYDVKM. In nucleotides, the CDR3 is TGTGCCAGCCGGGACACTGACACAGATACGCAGTATTTT. This encodes CASRDTDTDTQYF. Using reference TRBV28 and TRBJ2-3 for the parts outside the CDR3, the full variable domain is DVKVTQSSRYLVKRTGEKVFLECVQDMDHENMFWYRQDPGLGLRLIYFSYDVKMKEKGDIPEGYSVSREKKERFSLILESASTNQTSMYLCASRDTDTDTQYFGPGTRLTVL.

The V and J genes are TRBV2 and TRBJ2-1; 9 nucleotides match TRBD1. The ends lost 6 bases at V and 6 bases at J; junction bases unmatched: 6. From germline, CDR1 is SNHLY and CDR2 FYNNEI. The CDR3 sequence is 14 residues long. CDR3 in DNA: TGTGCCAGCAGGGGGACAGGGTATCGCAATGAGCAGTTCTTC. It translates to CASRGTGYRNEQFF. Together with reference TRBV2 and TRBJ2-1, the CDR3 gives the full variable domain: EPEVTQTPSHQVTQMGQEVILRCVPISNHLYFYWYRQILGQKVEFLVSFYNNEISEKSEIFDDQFSVERPDGSNFTLKIRSTKLEDSAMYFCASRGTGYRNEQFFGPGTRLTVL.

The V and J genes are TRBV10-3 and TRBJ2-1; 16 bases line up with TRBD2. Germline trimming cut 5 bases from V and 8 bases from J; bases unmatched to any gene: 18. Germline V gene sequence: CDR1 ENHRY, CDR2 SYGVKD. There are 20 residues in the CDR3. The CDR3: CAISPGTSGRAIVRYHEQFF. As DNA, the CDR3 is TGTGCCATCAGTCCGGGGACTAGCGGGAGGGCCATTGTGCGGTATCATGAGCAGTTCTTC.

CDR3 DNA sequence: TGTGCCAGCAGTTTATCAGCGGAACTAGCGGGAGGGCGATCATTCTTC. The encoded protein is CASSLSAELAGGRSFF. V usage is TRBV27 and J usage is TRBJ2-1; 13 positions match TRBD2. The CDR3 sequence is 16 residues long. V shed 0 bases and J 16 bases; nucleotides not matched to a gene: 12. CDR1 is MNHEY and CDR2 is SMNVEV in the germline V gene (reference sequence).

The chain combines TRBV5-4 with TRBJ1-1; D perhaps matches TRBD1 (6 bases). The germline V gene encodes CDR1 SGHNT and CDR2 YYREEE (reference sequence). CDR3 length: 12 amino acids. V was clipped by 4 bases and J by 7 bases, with 11 bases between them. The CDR3 sequence is CASSKTGNEAFF. The CDR3 DNA is TGTGCCAGCAGCAAAACAGGGAATGAAGCTTTCTTT.

CDR3: CASGYGNQETQYF. The CDR3 DNA reads TGTGCTAGTGGTTATGGCAACCAAGAGACCCAGTACTTC. V usage is TRBV12-5 and J usage is TRBJ2-5; no definite D call. Germline V gene data show CDR1 as LGHNT and CDR2 as FRNRAP. The CDR3 spans 13 residues. V dropped 4 bases and J dropped 0 bases, with 6 bases sitting between them.

This chain joins TRBV4-2 and TRBJ2-3; 12 bases are a match to TRBD2. The trim removed 0 bases at V and 2 bases at J, leaving 6 bases unmatched. CDR3 length equals 18 residues. Germline CDR1 is LGHNA and CDR2 is YNFKEQ. The CDR3 reads CASSQERTSGRITDTQYF. The DNA of the CDR3 is TGTGCCAGCAGCCAAGAGCGAACTAGCGGGAGGATCACAGATACGCAGTATTTT.

J is TRBJ2-1 and V is TRBV6-1; a possible D gene is TRBD2 (6 bases). Deletions cut 6 bases from V and 6 bases from J, with 15 bases between. Germline V gene data show CDR1 as MNHNS and CDR2 as SASEGT. The CDR3 is made up of 14 amino acids. CDR3 loop: CASSVGGRGNEQFF. The CDR3 DNA reads TGTGCCAGCAGCGTGGGGGGAAGGGGCAATGAGCAGTTCTTC.

CDR3 sequence reads: CASSYIQGMDTEAFF. The CDR3 DNA reads TGTGCCAGCAGTTACATACAGGGGATGGACACTGAAGCTTTCTTT. This chain links TRBV6-5 with TRBJ1-1; 7 positions match TRBD1. CDR1 is MNHEY, CDR2 SVGAGI, per germline. This CDR3 spans 15 amino acids. Trimming cost V 2 bases and J 3 bases; bases outside gene matches: 6.

The V and J genes are TRBV5-6 and TRBJ1-1; perhaps TRBD1 as D (5 bases). V was trimmed by 2 bases and J by 1 base, leaving 6 bases between them. Germline values: CDR1 SGHDT, CDR2 YYEEEE. CDR3 length equals 13 residues. The CDR3 DNA sequence: TGTGCCAGCAGCTTCGGGGGGAACACTGAAGCTTTCTTT. It codes for CASSFGGNTEAFF.